Shown below are 18 T cell receptor beta chains from a single sample sequenced in a study of T cell responses to AZD1222 COVID-19 vaccine. Here immunoSEQ multiplex PCR was the method, and the copy in TCRdb shows in-frame clones only, minus some. Of roughly 130,000 clones in the sample, around 90% were seen once. This specimen was peripheral blood, taken on day 0 of AZD1222 vaccination. The receptors stem from an adult in good health.

The chain joins TRBV25-1 to TRBJ1-2, with a possible D match to TRBD1 (5 bases). The length of the CDR3 is 12 residues. The V gene's germline CDR1 is MGHDK and CDR2 SYGVNS. Trimming removed 5 bases from V and 7 bases from J, with 11 bases in between. The CDR3 nucleotides are TGTGCCAGCAGTAGAGGGAGGGGTGGCTACACCTTC. Its translation is CASSRGRGGYTF.

The chain carries TRBV2 and TRBJ1-1; the D is unclear. The CDR3 has 12 amino acids. Trimming left V 4 bases short and J 1 base short, with 4 bases between. Looked up from germline, CDR1 is SNHLY and CDR2 is FYNNEI. The CDR3 here is CASSGGNTEAFF. The CDR3 nucleotides read TGTGCCAGCAGTGGGGGGAACACTGAAGCTTTCTTT.

This chain joins TRBV5-6 and TRBJ1-2; 8 nucleotides line up with TRBD1. The CDR3 contains 15 residues. Germline CDR1 reads SGHDT; CDR2 reads YYEEEE. V trimming: 3 bases; J trimming: 5 bases; junction bases outside the gene matches: 9. The DNA of the CDR3 is TGTGCCAGCAGCTCTAATGGACAGGGTCCTTATGGCTACACCTTC. Encoded protein: CASSSNGQGPYGYTF.

Only one count was recorded for this clone. Other DNA variants within this sample encode the same CDR3. The rearrangement links TRBV7-2 to TRBJ1-1, with TRBD1 as a possible D gene (6 bases). This CDR3 is built from 14 residues. The germline V and J ends were trimmed by 5 bases and 2 bases, with 12 bases remaining between them. Germline loops: CDR1 SGHTA, CDR2 FQGNSA. CDR3 sequence: CASSPRGGNTEAFF. The CDR3 nucleotides are TGTGCCAGCAGCCCGAGGGGGGGAAACACTGAAGCTTTCTTT.

The rearrangement links TRBV11-2 to TRBJ2-7, with a tentative D call TRBD2 (6 bases). The CDR3 has 12 amino acids. V shed 5 bases and J shed 3 bases, with 8 bases lying between them. Germline lookup yields CDR1 SGHAT and CDR2 FQNNGV. DNA for the CDR3: TGTGCCAGCAGCCGCGGGGTCTACGAGCAGTACTTC. It is translated as CASSRGVYEQYF.

The rearrangement joins TRBV30 to TRBJ2-1; 7 nucleotides align to TRBD2. The junction had 7 bases not matched to a gene; V was cut back by 1 base and J by 7 bases. Looked up from germline, CDR1 is GTSNPN and CDR2 is SVGIG (reference sequence). This CDR3 region has 14 residues. CDR3 region: CAWSGVGRYNEQFF. The CDR3 bases are TGTGCCTGGAGTGGGGTCGGGAGGTATAATGAGCAGTTCTTC.

The chain couples TRBV7-9 to TRBJ1-2; D is unclear. CDR1 is SEHNR, CDR2 FQNEAQ, per germline (reference sequence). The CDR3 loop spans 13 amino acids. V lost 5 bases and J 3 bases, leaving 10 bases between the germline ends. The CDR3 DNA reads as TGTGCCAGCAGCCAAGGGAGAGACTATGGCTACACCTTC. Translating it yields CASSQGRDYGYTF. Looking up the rest from reference TRBV7-9 and TRBJ1-2 gives the full variable domain: DTGVSQNPRHKITKRGQNVTFRCDPISEHNRLYWYRQTLGQGPEFLTYFQNEAQLEKSRLLSDRFSAERPKGSFSTLEIQRTEQGDSAMYLCASSQGRDYGYTFGSGTRLTVV.

The rearrangement uses TRBV27 and TRBJ2-7; D is uncertain. V lost 4 bases and J 2 bases, leaving 12 bases between the germline ends. The CDR3 length is 14 residues. Germline loops: CDR1 MNHEY, CDR2 SMNVEV (reference sequence). CDR3 in DNA: TGTGCCAGCAGTTCCAAATGGCCCCCCTACGAGCAGTACTTC. Translated, it gives CASSSKWPPYEQYF.

The chain recombines TRBV5-1 with TRBJ2-7; D is uncertain. The CDR3 is 14 residues long. Between the trimmed V and J ends, which lost 0 bases and 1 base, there was a span of 8 bases. Germline loops: CDR1 SGHRS, CDR2 YFSETQ. The CDR3 coding sequence is TGCGCCAGCAGCTTGGAGATCTCATCCTACGAGCAGTACTTC. It yields the protein CASSLEISSYEQYF.

This clone was counted only a few times. This chain uses TRBV7-3 with TRBJ2-5; D is perhaps TRBD2 (6 bases). Trimming left V 1 base short and J 6 bases short, with 12 bases between. CDR1 and CDR2 from the germline V gene are SGHTA and FQGTGA. This CDR3 region has 14 residues. The CDR3 sequence: CASSLSGIQQTQYF. For the CDR3, the DNA is TGTGCCAGCAGCTTAAGCGGGATTCAACAGACCCAGTACTTC.

This chain joins TRBV28 and TRBJ1-6, with TRBD1 matching 7 bases. The CDR3 sequence is 15 residues long. V was clipped by 6 bases and J by 6 bases; unmatched bases: 8. Germline-derived CDR1 and CDR2 are MDHEN and SYDVKM. The chain's CDR3 is CASSPQRGPNSPLHF. The CDR3, as DNA: TGTGCCAGCAGCCCCCAAAGGGGGCCTAATTCACCCCTCCACTTT.

The genes are TRBV28 and TRBJ1-5; no reliable D call. CDR1 is MDHEN, CDR2 SYDVKM, per germline. With 8 bases removed from V and 1 base from J, the gap between germline ends came to 15 bases. The CDR3 is 15 residues long. The CDR3 spells CASYPWGGSNQPQHF. CDR3 sequence (DNA): TGTGCCAGCTATCCCTGGGGTGGGAGCAATCAGCCCCAGCATTTT.

This clone came up once. The chain is built from TRBV5-1 and TRBJ2-1; 13 bases align to TRBD2. The CDR3 has 15 amino acids. Germline CDR1 SGHRS, CDR2 YFSETQ. V gave up 3 bases and J gave up 9 bases; unmatched junction bases: 6. The chain's CDR3 is CASSSGLAGWGEQFF. The CDR3 region has the DNA TGCGCCAGCAGCTCGGGACTAGCGGGATGGGGTGAGCAGTTCTTC.

This clone was found a few times. The chain joins TRBV7-9 to TRBJ1-3; unclear D gene. Germline CDR1 SEHNR, CDR2 FQNEAQ (reference sequence). V lost 2 bases and J lost 1, with 15 bases in between. The CDR3 totals 17 residues. CDR3 in amino acids: CASSLLMGKGSGNTIYF. The CDR3 coding sequence is TGTGCCAGCAGCTTACTAATGGGTAAAGGATCTGGAAACACCATATATTTT.

The V call is TRBV6-5, the J call TRBJ2-7; 10 bases match TRBD2. The CDR3 contains 15 residues. V dropped 8 bases and J dropped 0; count of bases not matched to a gene: 7. The germline gives CDR1 MNHEY, CDR2 SVGAGI. Here the CDR3 DNA reads TGTGCCAGCCGCACTAGCGGGATCAGCTCCTACGAGCAGTACTTC. Amino acid sequence: CASRTSGISSYEQYF.

The chain has TRBV6-5 and TRBJ1-2, with D perhaps matching TRBD1 (6 bases). Trimming stripped 6 bases from V and 7 bases from J, with 18 bases between. CDR3 length: 14 amino acids. The germline V gene encodes CDR1 MNHEY and CDR2 SVGAGI. CDR3 DNA sequence: TGTGCCAGCAGAGGGGGGTATGGAGGGATTGGCTACACCTTC. This translates into CASRGGYGGIGYTF.

The chain links TRBV6-2 or TRBV6-3 to TRBJ2-7, with 7 positions matching TRBD1. This CDR3 is built from 13 residues. The V gene end was trimmed by 4 bases and the J gene end by 3 bases; junction bases not matched to a gene: 3. Germline assignment: CDR1 MNHEY and CDR2 SVGEGT. CDR3 DNA: TGTGCCAGCAGTTTGACAGGGTACTACGAGCAGTACTTC. This encodes CASSLTGYYEQYF.

The chain recombines TRBV28 with TRBJ1-5; D may be TRBD1 (6 bases). The CDR3 has 13 amino acids. V lost 11 bases and J 1 base, leaving 12 bases between the germline ends. Looked up from germline, CDR1 is MDHEN and CDR2 is SYDVKM. CDR3 sequence reads: CAAWGRSNQPQHF. DNA for the CDR3: TGTGCCGCCTGGGGGCGAAGCAATCAGCCCCAGCATTTT.